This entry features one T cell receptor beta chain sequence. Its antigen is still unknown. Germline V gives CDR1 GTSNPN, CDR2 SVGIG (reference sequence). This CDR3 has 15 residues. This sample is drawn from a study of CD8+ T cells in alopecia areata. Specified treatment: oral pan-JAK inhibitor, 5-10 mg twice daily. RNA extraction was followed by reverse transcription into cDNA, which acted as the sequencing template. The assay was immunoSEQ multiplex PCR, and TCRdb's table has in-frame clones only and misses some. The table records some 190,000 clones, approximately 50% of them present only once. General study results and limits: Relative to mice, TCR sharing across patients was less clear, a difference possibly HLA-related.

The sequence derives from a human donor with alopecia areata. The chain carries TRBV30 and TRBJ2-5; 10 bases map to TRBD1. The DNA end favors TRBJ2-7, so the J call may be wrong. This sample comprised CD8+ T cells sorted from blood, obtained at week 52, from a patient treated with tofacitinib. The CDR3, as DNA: TGTGCCTGGAGCGGAGTCCGGGACAGGGGCCACGAGCAGTACTTC. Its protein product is CAWSGVRDRGHEQYF.